Listed here are 29 T cell receptor beta chains from one sample, sequenced in a study of blood T cells in healthy people across ages. A second about 7 to 11 cycle PCR used barcoded and J-beta primers. TCRdb processed the 5' RACE reads anew with MiXCR; each CDR3 protein has one entry. This table holds about a million distinct CDR3 sequences, around 54% found once. Sequencing used blood. The source of these receptors is a woman aged 55-69 years in good health.

The chain recombines TRBV20-1 with TRBJ2-5, with 7 bases aligning to TRBD2. The length of the CDR3 is 12 residues. The J segment lost 5 bases and the V segment lost 3 bases, leaving 3 bases of the junction unmatched. Germline V gene sequence: CDR1 DFQATT, CDR2 SNEGSKA (reference sequence). In DNA form, the CDR3 reads TGCAGTGCTAGGAGCGGGGCGGAGACCCAGTACTTC. It translates to CSARSGAETQYF.

The chain uses TRBV29-1 and TRBJ2-6, with D possibly called TRBD1 or TRBD2 (6 bases each). V was clipped by 5 bases and J by 1 base, with 12 bases between them. Germline CDR1 and CDR2: SQVTM and ANQGSEA. This CDR3 is 15 amino acids long. CDR3 amino acids: CSVRGGRSGANVLTF. As DNA, the CDR3 is TGCAGCGTTCGAGGGGGGCGGTCTGGGGCCAACGTCCTGACTTTC.

The chain links TRBV28 to TRBJ2-7; unclear D gene. The V gene lost 5 bases and the J gene lost 4 bases, with 3 bases spanning the gap. There are 10 residues in the CDR3. CDR1 is MDHEN, CDR2 SYDVKM, per germline. The CDR3 DNA sequence: TGTGCCAGCAGTAAGTACGAGCAGTACTTC. Residues: CASSKYEQYF.

The gene calls are TRBV3-1 and TRBJ2-7; the D is unclear. This CDR3 comprises 16 residues. The germline V and J ends were trimmed by 1 base and 0 bases, with 13 bases remaining between them. Germline loops: CDR1 LGHDT, CDR2 YNNKEL (reference sequence). The CDR3 reads CASSQGARRFSYEQYF. Here the CDR3 DNA reads TGTGCCAGCAGCCAAGGGGCACGGCGGTTCTCCTACGAGCAGTACTTC.

The table lists this clonotype with a few counts. The chain employs TRBV7-9 and TRBJ1-1, with TRBD1 identical over 8 bases. The V and J ends lost 4 bases and 12 bases, in that order; junction bases with no gene match: 7. The V gene's germline CDR1 is SEHNR and CDR2 FQNEAQ (reference sequence). The CDR3 totals 12 residues. The CDR3 sequence is CASSSQGARSFF. The CDR3 DNA is TGTGCCAGCAGCTCTCAGGGGGCTCGGTCTTTCTTT. The full variable domain, rest sourced from reference TRBV7-9 and TRBJ1-1, is DTGVSQNPRHKITKRGQNVTFRCDPISEHNRLYWYRQTLGQGPEFLTYFQNEAQLEKSRLLSDRFSAERPKGSFSTLEIQRTEQGDSAMYLCASSSQGARSFFGQGTRLTVV.

The V and J genes are TRBV7-9 and TRBJ1-1; no firm D call. The germline V gene encodes CDR1 SEHNR and CDR2 FQNEAQ (reference sequence). V shed 7 bases and J shed 2 bases, with 11 bases lying between them. The CDR3 totals 13 residues. Here the CDR3 reads CASNIDVNTEAFF. CDR3 coding DNA: TGTGCCAGCAACATAGACGTCAACACTGAAGCTTTCTTT.

This clonotype has a handful of counts. The rearrangement links TRBV4-2 to TRBJ2-6; 16 nucleotides agree with TRBD2. J was trimmed by 2 bases and V by 4 bases; bases with no gene match: 11. The CDR3 covers 21 residues. From germline, CDR1 is LGHNA and CDR2 YNFKEQ. Here the CDR3 DNA reads TGTGCCAGCAGCCTCGGGACTAGCGGGAGGGCCCTTTCTGCTGGGGCCAACGTCCTGACTTTC. Its translation is CASSLGTSGRALSAGANVLTF.

The chain joins TRBV3-1 to TRBJ2-1; 8 bases fit TRBD2. The V segment lost 5 bases and the J segment 4 bases; nucleotides outside the gene matches: 7. The length of the CDR3 is 15 residues. Germline lookup yields CDR1 LGHDT and CDR2 YNNKEL (reference sequence). Here the CDR3 reads CASSVVAGIYNEQFF. The CDR3 DNA follows: TGTGCCAGCAGCGTCGTAGCGGGAATTTACAATGAGCAGTTCTTC.

The chain links TRBV3-1 to TRBJ2-1, with a weak D call TRBD1 (5 bases). V lost 2 bases to trimming and J lost 0 bases, with 8 bases between them. The germline CDR1 and CDR2 sequences are LGHDT and YNNKEL (reference sequence). The CDR3 totals 15 residues. CDR3 nucleotide sequence: TGTGCCAGCAGCCAACAGGGAAGCTCCTACAATGAGCAGTTCTTC. This sequence encodes CASSQQGSSYNEQFF.

This chain links TRBV12-3 or TRBV12-4 with TRBJ2-5; D is unresolved. There are 11 residues in the CDR3. Deletions cut 6 bases from V and 9 bases from J, with 11 bases between. The CDR3 here is CASRKGYPQYF. CDR3 bases: TGTGCCAGCAGGAAGGGTTACCCCCAGTACTTC.

The sample holds a few counts of this clonotype. The rearrangement joins TRBV12-3 or TRBV12-4 to TRBJ1-2; 7 bases are a match to TRBD1. The junction had 4 bases not matched to a gene; V was cut back by 5 bases and J by 7 bases. This CDR3 has 12 residues. The CDR3 loop is CASSPDRSGYTF. DNA of the CDR3: TGTGCCAGCAGTCCGGACAGGTCTGGCTACACCTTC.

This clonotype has just a few counts. The chain carries TRBV11-2 and TRBJ2-6; D uncertain. CDR1 is SGHAT, CDR2 FQNNGV, per germline. The V end lost 3 bases, the J end lost 0 bases, and 12 bases lay between the germline ends. The CDR3 spans 17 residues. CDR3 loop: CASSFRLGRSGANVLTF. The CDR3 DNA follows: TGTGCCAGCAGCTTTCGCTTAGGGCGCTCTGGGGCCAACGTCCTGACTTTC.

The chain recombines TRBV19 with TRBJ2-1; 9 nucleotides agree with TRBD1. Per germline, CDR1 LNHDA and CDR2 SQIVND (reference sequence). The CDR3 contains 17 residues. V was pared by 8 bases and J by 6 bases, with 17 bases of the junction left unmatched. The CDR3 nucleotides are TGTGCCAGTGGGTCATTAAGACGGACAGGGGTGGCCAATGAGCAGTTCTTC. Its translation is CASGSLRRTGVANEQFF.

This chain uses TRBV20-1 with TRBJ2-5; TRBD2 matches 8 bases. After removal of 2 bases from V and 3 bases from J, the junction contained 5 bases not matched to a gene. The CDR3 runs to 14 residues. Germline V gene data show CDR1 as DFQATT and CDR2 as SNEGSKA (reference sequence). CDR3 coding DNA: TGCAGTGCTAGACCATTCGGGGGGGAAGAGACCCAGTACTTC. Translation: CSARPFGGEETQYF.

The chain uses TRBV5-1 and TRBJ2-5; D tentatively fits TRBD1 or TRBD2 (5 bases each). CDR1 SGHRS and CDR2 YFSETQ come from the germline V gene. The CDR3 consists of 14 residues. V was cut by 4 bases and J by 8 bases, with 18 bases left in between. Here the CDR3 reads CASSPGDLLGTQYF. CDR3 DNA: TGCGCCAGCAGCCCCGGGGACCTGCTGGGAACCCAGTACTTC.

This clonotype was seen only once. The chain combines TRBV20-1 with TRBJ2-1, with 8 bases aligning to TRBD2. Trimming removed 5 bases from V and 8 bases from J; junction bases left unmatched: 11. Germline CDR1 is DFQATT and CDR2 is SNEGSKA (reference sequence). The CDR3 runs 14 residues. The CDR3 sequence is CSAPPGGSTHEQFF. CDR3 nucleotide sequence: TGCAGTGCTCCCCCGGGAGGGAGCACCCATGAGCAGTTCTTC.

V gene TRBV29-1 combines with J gene TRBJ2-1, with 7 positions matching TRBD1. The V gene end was trimmed by 7 bases and the J gene end by 9 bases; junction bases not matched to a gene: 6. The CDR3 is 11 amino acids. CDR1 and CDR2 from the germline V gene are SQVTM and ANQGSEA. The CDR3 DNA follows: TGCAGCGGTACAGGGGCAGTTGAGCAGTTCTTC. Its protein product is CSGTGAVEQFF.

CDR3 nucleotide sequence: TGCAGTGCTAAAAGCGGCAATGAGCAGTTCTTC. Its translation is CSAKSGNEQFF. The chain carries TRBV20-1 and TRBJ2-1, with D tentatively TRBD2 (5 bases). Germline CDR1 DFQATT, CDR2 SNEGSKA (reference sequence). The CDR3 has 11 residues. Trimming cost V 4 bases and J 6 bases, with 7 bases left between them.

Only a few counts were recorded for this clonotype. The J gene is TRBJ1-6, the V gene TRBV7-2; a weak D match, TRBD1 (5 bases). CDR3 length: 16 residues. The V gene lost 1 base and the J gene lost 10 bases, with 17 bases spanning the gap. Per germline, CDR1 SGHTA and CDR2 FQGNSA. DNA for the CDR3: TGTGCCAGCAGCTTAGTTGGGGCCAGGACGAACTCACCCCTCCACTTT. This codes for CASSLVGARTNSPLHF.

The V gene is TRBV28, the J gene TRBJ1-5; TRBD1 agrees at 8 bases. The CDR3 has 15 residues. Germline V gene sequence: CDR1 MDHEN, CDR2 SYDVKM. The junction had 4 bases not matched to a gene; V was cut back by 6 bases and J by 0 bases. CDR3 sequence: CASRTGAFSNQPQHF. The DNA of the CDR3 is TGTGCCAGCAGGACAGGGGCCTTTAGCAATCAGCCCCAGCATTTT.

The chain couples TRBV28 to TRBJ2-3, with 11 nucleotides matching TRBD2. There are 19 residues in the CDR3. V shed 5 bases and J 4 bases; nucleotides not matched to a gene: 17. Germline V gives CDR1 MDHEN, CDR2 SYDVKM. CDR3 amino acids: CASSPIPRTSGPKADTQYF. The CDR3 DNA reads TGTGCCAGCAGTCCTATCCCCCGGACTAGCGGGCCAAAAGCAGATACGCAGTATTTT.

This clonotype has just a few counts. The chain combines TRBV24-1 with TRBJ2-1; 7 bases line up with TRBD1. The CDR3 consists of 16 residues. The V segment lost 3 bases and the J segment 5 bases; nucleotides outside the gene matches: 9. The germline V gene encodes CDR1 KGHDR and CDR2 SFDVKD. CDR3 nucleotide sequence: TGTGCCACCAGTGATCCTCATAAAGGGACAGACAATGAGCAGTTCTTC. It yields the protein CATSDPHKGTDNEQFF.

The rearrangement uses TRBV28 and TRBJ2-5; D gene uncertain. The J call may be incorrect, as the DNA end agrees better with TRBJ2-7. The V gene's germline CDR1 is MDHEN and CDR2 SYDVKM. CDR3 length: 13 residues. CDR3 sequence (DNA): TGTGCCAGCACCGTCACCTTCTCCTACGAGCAGTACTTC. Protein product: CASTVTFSYEQYF.

This sequence joins TRBV7-2 and TRBJ1-6, with 9 nucleotides matching TRBD1. The germline CDR1 and CDR2 sequences are SGHTA and FQGNSA. The CDR3 sequence is 16 residues long. The ends lost 4 bases at V and 10 bases at J; junction bases unmatched: 11. The CDR3 sequence is CASSSQGQGRHSPLHF. The DNA for the CDR3 is TGTGCCAGCAGCTCCCAAGGACAGGGGAGGCACTCACCCCTCCACTTT.

This clonotype was picked up many times. The chain uses TRBV18 and TRBJ2-7, with a tentative D call TRBD2 (6 bases). CDR3 size: 13 residues. CDR1 is KGHSH and CDR2 is LQKENI in the germline V gene. Trimming took 8 bases from V and 4 from J, leaving 15 bases between them. The CDR3 is CASSPGTSYEQYF. The CDR3 nucleotides read TGTGCCAGCAGTCCCGGGACTTCTTACGAGCAGTACTTC.

V usage is TRBV20-1 and J usage is TRBJ2-7; TRBD2 matches at 9 bases. This CDR3 has 15 amino acids. Germline CDR1 DFQATT, CDR2 SNEGSKA (reference sequence). J gave up 3 bases and V 7 bases, and 13 bases lay outside the gene matches. CDR3 sequence (DNA): TGCAGTGTTGACCTTAGCGGGAGAGGGTTCTACGAGCAGTACTTC. Translating it yields CSVDLSGRGFYEQYF.

V usage is TRBV5-1 and J usage is TRBJ1-2; 8 bases align to TRBD1. The germline gives CDR1 SGHRS, CDR2 YFSETQ. The ends lost 2 bases at V and 5 bases at J; junction bases unmatched: 17. This CDR3 is built from 18 residues. The CDR3 DNA is TGCGCCAGCAGCTTTTTGGTCAGGGGGCCCCTTTCCTCTTATGGCTACACCTTC. It translates to CASSFLVRGPLSSYGYTF. The full variable domain, its missing parts supplied by reference TRBV5-1 and TRBJ1-2, is KAGVTQTPRYLIKTRGQQVTLSCSPISGHRSVSWYQQTPGQGLQFLFEYFSETQRNKGNFPGRFSGRQFSNSRSEMNVSTLELGDSALYLCASSFLVRGPLSSYGYTFGSGTRLTVV.

The CDR3 loop is CSARTGTDGVLGKLFF. The CDR3 bases are TGCAGTGCTAGAACCGGGACAGATGGAGTTCTGGGAAAACTGTTTTTT. The chain joins TRBV20-1 to TRBJ1-4, with 7 positions matching TRBD1. J gave up 10 bases and V 2 bases, and 16 bases lay outside the gene matches. The CDR3 extends over 16 amino acids. Per the germline V gene, CDR1 is DFQATT and CDR2 is SNEGSKA (reference sequence).

In the case of this clonotype: Germline and junction disagree at one end, which may indicate a read error. CDR3 in DNA: TGCGCCAGCGGCCAAGAAGTGGTGTGGACCCAGTACTTC. This gives the protein CASGQEVVWTQYF. The rearrangement links TRBV4-1 to TRBJ2-5; D is unresolved. The CDR3 extends over 13 amino acids. Per the germline V gene, CDR1 is MGHRA and CDR2 is YSYEKL.